The TCR beta chain under discussion was sequenced for a study of T cells in tumors after PD-1 blockade. At the level of the study: No patient had prior checkpoint blockade, systemic immunosuppression, or radiotherapy within 4 weeks. Some patients also took daily vismodegib 150 mg during anti-PD-1 treatment.

Template: tumor biopsy or peripheral blood genomic DNA, 616-6,004 ng per sample. The CDR3 is 18 amino acids. Generated by immunoSEQ multiplex PCR, the TCRdb table keeps only in-frame clones and is missing some. The sample holds 35,000 or so clones, roughly 73% seen once. The clonotype comes from a human donor with basal cell carcinoma. This specimen consisted of PBMCs, obtained before anti-PD-1 treatment. The chain couples TRBV21-1 to TRBJ2-5; TRBD1 is the table's D call, not checked against the DNA. TRBV21-1 is given as a pseudogene. The CDR3 region is CASSKNWGQGPLQETQYF. CDR3 coding DNA: TGTGCCAGCAGCAAAAACTGGGGACAGGGCCCTCTCCAAGAGACCCAGTACTTC.